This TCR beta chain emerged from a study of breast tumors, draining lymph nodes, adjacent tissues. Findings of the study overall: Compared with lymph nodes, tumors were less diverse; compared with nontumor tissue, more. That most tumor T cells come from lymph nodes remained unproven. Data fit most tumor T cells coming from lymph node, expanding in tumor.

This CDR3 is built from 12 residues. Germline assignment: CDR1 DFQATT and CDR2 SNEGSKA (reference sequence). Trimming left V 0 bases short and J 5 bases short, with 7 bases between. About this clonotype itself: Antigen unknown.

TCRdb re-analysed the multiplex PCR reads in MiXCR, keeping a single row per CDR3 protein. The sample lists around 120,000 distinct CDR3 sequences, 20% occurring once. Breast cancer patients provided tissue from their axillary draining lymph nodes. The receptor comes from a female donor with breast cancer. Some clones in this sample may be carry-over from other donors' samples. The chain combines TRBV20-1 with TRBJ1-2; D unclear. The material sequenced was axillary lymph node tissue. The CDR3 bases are TGCAGTGCTAGAGATGGGGAGTATGGCTACACCTTC. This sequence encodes CSARDGEYGYTF.